This T cell receptor (beta chain) derives from a study of shared clonotypes between healthy human individuals. Profiling relied on immunoSEQ multiplex PCR, and the TCRdb table lists in-frame clones only, not all of them. The top ten hold about 0.25% of the sample, which has 800,000 to 950,000 clones, 90% to 98% seen once. This clone was observed a single time. No antigen is known for it. The CDR3 runs 14 residues. In germline, CDR1 is MNHEY, CDR2 SVGAGI. V gave up 6 bases and J gave up 7 bases, with 18 bases separating them. General study findings and limits: It was observed that approximately 5% of naive CD4 clonotypes were shared across a handful of donors. Blood was the sole source, and tissue repertoires probably differ. The generation probabilities recorded for non-shared clonotypes fell below those of clonotypes shared by all four donors.

CD45RO-negative, CCR7-positively selected cells formed the naive CD8 fraction, excluding terminally differentiated effector memory CD45RA+ cells. Donors, without exception, were Caucasian adults residing in Nashville, Tennessee. The genes are TRBV6-5 and TRBJ1-2; maybe TRBD1 (5 bases). This TCR came from a man aged 30 to 45 in good health. Sequencing was done on a sample of naive CD8+ T cells sorted from blood. The CDR3 DNA reads as TGTGCCAGCAGCGACTATACAGGAACTTCTGGCTACACCTTC. It codes for CASSDYTGTSGYTF.